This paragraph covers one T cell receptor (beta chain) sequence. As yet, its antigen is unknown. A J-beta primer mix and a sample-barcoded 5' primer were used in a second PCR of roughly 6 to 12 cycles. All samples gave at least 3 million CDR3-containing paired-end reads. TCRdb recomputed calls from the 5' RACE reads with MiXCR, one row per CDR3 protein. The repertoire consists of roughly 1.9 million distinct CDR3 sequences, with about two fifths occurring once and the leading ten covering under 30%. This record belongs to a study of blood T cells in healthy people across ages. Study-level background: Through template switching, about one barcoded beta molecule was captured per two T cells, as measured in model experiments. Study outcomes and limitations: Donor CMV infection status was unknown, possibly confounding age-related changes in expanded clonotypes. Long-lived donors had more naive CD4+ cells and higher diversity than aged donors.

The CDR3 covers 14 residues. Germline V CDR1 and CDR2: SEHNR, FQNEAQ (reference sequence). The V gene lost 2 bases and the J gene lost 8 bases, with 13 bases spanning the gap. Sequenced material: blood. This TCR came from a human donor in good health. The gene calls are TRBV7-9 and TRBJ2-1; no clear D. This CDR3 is CASSLRLVLDEQFF. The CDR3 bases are TGTGCCAGCAGCTTACGTCTAGTATTAGATGAGCAGTTCTTC.